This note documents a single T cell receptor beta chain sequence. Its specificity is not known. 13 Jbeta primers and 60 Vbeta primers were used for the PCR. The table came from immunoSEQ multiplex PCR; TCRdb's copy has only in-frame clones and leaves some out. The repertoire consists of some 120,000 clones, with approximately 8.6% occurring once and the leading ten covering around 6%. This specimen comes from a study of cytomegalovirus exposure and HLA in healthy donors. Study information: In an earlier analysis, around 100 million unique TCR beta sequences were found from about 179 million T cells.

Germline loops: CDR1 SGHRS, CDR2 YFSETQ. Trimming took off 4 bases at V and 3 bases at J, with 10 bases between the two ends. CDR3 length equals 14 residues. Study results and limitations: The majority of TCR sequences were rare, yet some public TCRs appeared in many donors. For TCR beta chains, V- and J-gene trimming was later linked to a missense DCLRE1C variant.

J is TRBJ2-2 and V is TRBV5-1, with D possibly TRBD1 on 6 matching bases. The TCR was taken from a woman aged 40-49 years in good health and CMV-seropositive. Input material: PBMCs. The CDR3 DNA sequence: TGCGCCAGCAGCGGGACAAGAGACACCGGGGAGCTGTTTTTT. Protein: CASSGTRDTGELFF.